This TCR beta chain comes out of a study of T-cell memory formation after mild COVID-19. This clonotype was counted between two and nine times. A much larger clone differs from this one at a single base, so this may be a read error. The CDR3 loop spans 14 amino acids. Germline lookup yields CDR1 SGHRS and CDR2 YFSETQ. Via MiXCR, TCRdb re-called the 5' RACE reads, giving one row per CDR3 protein. The sample consists of hundreds of thousands of distinct CDR3 sequences, about 15% of them appearing once. The sample consisted of PBMCs or a T cell subset sorted from them (not recorded which). The sequence was obtained from a man between 18 and 29 years old who had mild COVID-19 (a few samples of this study predate the infection). Cell type and time point are not known. The chain joins TRBV5-1 to TRBJ2-2; tentatively, D is TRBD1 (6 bases). The CDR3 region is CASSSGGGGGQLFF. CDR3 nucleotide sequence: TGCGCCAGCAGCTCCGGTGGGGGCGGCGGGCAGCTGTTTTTT.